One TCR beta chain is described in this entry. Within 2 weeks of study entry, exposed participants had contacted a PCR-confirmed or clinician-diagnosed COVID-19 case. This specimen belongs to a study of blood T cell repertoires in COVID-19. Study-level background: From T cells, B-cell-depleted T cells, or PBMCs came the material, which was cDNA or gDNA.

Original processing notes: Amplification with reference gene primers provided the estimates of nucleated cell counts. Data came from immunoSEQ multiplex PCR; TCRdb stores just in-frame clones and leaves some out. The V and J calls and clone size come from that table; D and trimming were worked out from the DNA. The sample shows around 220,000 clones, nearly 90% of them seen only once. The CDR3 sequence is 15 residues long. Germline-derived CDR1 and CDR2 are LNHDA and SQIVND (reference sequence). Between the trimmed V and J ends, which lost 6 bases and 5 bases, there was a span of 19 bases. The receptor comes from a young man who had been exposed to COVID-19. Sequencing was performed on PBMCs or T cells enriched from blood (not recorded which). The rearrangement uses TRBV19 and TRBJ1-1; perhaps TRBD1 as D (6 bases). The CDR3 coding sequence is TGTGCCAGTAGCCGGTGGGGGGGCGAGAGAACTGAAGCTTTCTTT. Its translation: CASSRWGGERTEAFF.